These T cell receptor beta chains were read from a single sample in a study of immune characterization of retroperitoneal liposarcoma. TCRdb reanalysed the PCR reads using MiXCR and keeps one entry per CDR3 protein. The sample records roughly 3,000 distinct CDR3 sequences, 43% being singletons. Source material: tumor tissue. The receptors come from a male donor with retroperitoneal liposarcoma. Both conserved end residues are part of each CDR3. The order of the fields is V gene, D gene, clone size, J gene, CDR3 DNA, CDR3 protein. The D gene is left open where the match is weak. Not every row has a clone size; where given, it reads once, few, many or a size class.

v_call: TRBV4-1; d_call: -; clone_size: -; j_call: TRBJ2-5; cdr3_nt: TGCGCCAGCAGCCAGGGGTGGGACCCCCAAGAGACCCAGTACTTC; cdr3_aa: CASSQGWDPQETQYF
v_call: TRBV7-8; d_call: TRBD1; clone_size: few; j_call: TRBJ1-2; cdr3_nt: TGTGCCAGCAGCCGGACAGGGGAGTTTGATGGCTACACCTTC; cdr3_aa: CASSRTGEFDGYTF
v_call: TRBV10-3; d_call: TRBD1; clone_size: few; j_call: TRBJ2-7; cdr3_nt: TGTGCCATCAGGGGGACAGACTACGAGCAGTACTTC; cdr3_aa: CAIRGTDYEQYF
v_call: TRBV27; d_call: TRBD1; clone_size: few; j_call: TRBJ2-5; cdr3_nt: TGTGCCAGCAGTTTCGACAGGGGTGAGGAGACCCAGTACTTC; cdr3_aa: CASSFDRGEETQYF
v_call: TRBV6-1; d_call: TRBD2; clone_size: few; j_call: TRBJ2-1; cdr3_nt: TGTGCCAGCAGTTCTCCGAGCGGGGAGGGCCAAGAGACCCAGTTCTTC; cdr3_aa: CASSSPSGEGQETQFF
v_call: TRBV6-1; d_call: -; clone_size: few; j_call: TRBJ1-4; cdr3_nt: TGTGCCAGCAGTCCGACAGGTCCAAATGAAAAACTGTTTTTT; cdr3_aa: CASSPTGPNEKLFF
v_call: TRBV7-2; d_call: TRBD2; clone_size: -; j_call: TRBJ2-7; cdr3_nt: TGTGCCAGCAGGGCTAGCGGGGGGGCCTACGAGCAGTACTTC; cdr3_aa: CASRASGGAYEQYF
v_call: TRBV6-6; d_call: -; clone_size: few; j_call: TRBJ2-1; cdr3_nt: TGTGCCAGCAGTTACTGGGGGACTCGGGGGATTGGAGATGAGCAGTTCTTC; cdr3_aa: CASSYWGTRGIGDEQFF
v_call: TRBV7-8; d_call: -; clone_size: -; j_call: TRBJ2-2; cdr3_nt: TGTGCCAGCAGCTTACCGACCCAAGCGGGGAACACCGGGGAGCTGTTTTTT; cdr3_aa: CASSLPTQAGNTGELFF
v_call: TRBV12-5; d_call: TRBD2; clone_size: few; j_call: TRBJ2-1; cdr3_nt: TGTGCTAGTGGTTCGACCCGTACTGAATTGGGACTAGCGGGAATACGGAGCTCCTACAATGAGCAGTTCTTC; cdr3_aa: CASGSTRTELGLAGIRSSYNEQFF
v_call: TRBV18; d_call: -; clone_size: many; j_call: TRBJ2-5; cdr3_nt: TGTGCCAGCTCGAGGTATGGCCGGGAGACGGAGACCCAGTACTTC; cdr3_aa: CASSRYGRETETQYF
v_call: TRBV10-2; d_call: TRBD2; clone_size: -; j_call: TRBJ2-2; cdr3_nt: TGCGCCAGCAGGGTAGCGGGAGGGACCGGGGAGCTGTTTTTT; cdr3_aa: CASRVAGGTGELFF
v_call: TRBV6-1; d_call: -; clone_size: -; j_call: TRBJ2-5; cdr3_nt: TGTGCCAGCAGTGAAGATTCACAGTTGTGGGAGACCCAGTACTTC; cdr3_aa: CASSEDSQLWETQYF
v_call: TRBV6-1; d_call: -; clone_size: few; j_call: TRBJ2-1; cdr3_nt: TGTGCCAGCAGACCGGGTCCCGATTCCTACAATGAGCAGTTCTTC; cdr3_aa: CASRPGPDSYNEQFF
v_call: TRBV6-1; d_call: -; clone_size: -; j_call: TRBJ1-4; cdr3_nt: TGTGCCAGCAGTACAACACTAAACAGAGGAACTAATGAAAAACTGTTTTTT; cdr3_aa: CASSTTLNRGTNEKLFF
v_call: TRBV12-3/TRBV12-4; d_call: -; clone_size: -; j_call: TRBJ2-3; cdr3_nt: TGTGCCAGCAGCCTTGGACTAGGGGGATTTACAGATACGCAGTATTTT; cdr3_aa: CASSLGLGGFTDTQYF
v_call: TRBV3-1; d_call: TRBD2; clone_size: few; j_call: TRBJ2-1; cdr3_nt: TGTGCCAGCAGCCCACGGGGGGAGGGCCTTGAGACCCAGTTCTTC; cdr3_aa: CASSPRGEGLETQFF
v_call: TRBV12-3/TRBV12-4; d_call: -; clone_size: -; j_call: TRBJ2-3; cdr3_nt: TGTGCCAGCAGTATTAGTCCTAGCACAGATACGCAGTATTTT; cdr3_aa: CASSISPSTDTQYF
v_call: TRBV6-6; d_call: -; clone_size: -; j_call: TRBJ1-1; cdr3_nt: TGTGCCAGCAGCACCGGGGTCACTGAAGCTTTCTTT; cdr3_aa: CASSTGVTEAFF
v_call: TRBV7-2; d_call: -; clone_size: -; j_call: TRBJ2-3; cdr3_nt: TGTGCCAGCAGCTTAGGAGCACGGGGTACAGATACGCAGTATTTT; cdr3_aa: CASSLGARGTDTQYF
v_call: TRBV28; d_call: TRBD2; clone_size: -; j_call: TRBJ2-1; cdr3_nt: TGTGCCAGCCTAGGGGAGCGGGAGATTGGTGAGCAGTTCTTC; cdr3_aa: CASLGEREIGEQFF
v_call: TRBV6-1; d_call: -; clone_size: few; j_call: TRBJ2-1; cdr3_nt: TGTGCCAGCAGTTCCCGGGGAGGAGACTGGGAGACCCAGTTCTTC; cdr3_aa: CASSSRGGDWETQFF
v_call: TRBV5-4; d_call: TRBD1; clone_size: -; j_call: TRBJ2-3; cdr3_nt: TGTGCCAGCAGCGTAGGACAGGTAGCGACCACAGATACGCAGTATTTT; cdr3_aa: CASSVGQVATTDTQYF
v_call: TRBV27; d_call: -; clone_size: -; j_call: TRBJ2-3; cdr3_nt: TGTGCCAGCAGTTTATTTTTTCCGGATACGCAGTATTTT; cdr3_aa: CASSLFFPDTQYF
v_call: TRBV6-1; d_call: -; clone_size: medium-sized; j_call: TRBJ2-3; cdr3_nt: TGTGCCAGCAGTGCATCGAGTTCGCCCAGAGATACGCAGTATTTT; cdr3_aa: CASSASSSPRDTQYF
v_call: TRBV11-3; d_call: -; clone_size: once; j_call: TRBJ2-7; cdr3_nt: TGTGCCAGCAGCTTAGTAAGTCTAGGGGACGAGCAGTACTTC; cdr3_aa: CASSLVSLGDEQYF
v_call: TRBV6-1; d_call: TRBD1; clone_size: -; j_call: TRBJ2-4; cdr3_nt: TGTGCCAGCAGTAGGACAGGGGATCCCAAAAACATTCAGTACTTC; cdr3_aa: CASSRTGDPKNIQYF
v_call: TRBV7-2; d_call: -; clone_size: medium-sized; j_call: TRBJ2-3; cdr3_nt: TGTGCCAGCAGCTTATTAGCGCGGCCTGGCACAGATACGCAGTATTTT; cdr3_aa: CASSLLARPGTDTQYF
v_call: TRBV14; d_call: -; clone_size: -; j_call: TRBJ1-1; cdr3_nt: TGTGCCAGCAGCCCAAACTTGGAGAACACTGAAGCTTTCTTT; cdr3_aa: CASSPNLENTEAFF
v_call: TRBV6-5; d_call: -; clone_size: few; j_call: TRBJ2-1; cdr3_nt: TGTGCCAGCAGCCGGGACAATTACAATGAGCAGTTCTTC; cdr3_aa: CASSRDNYNEQFF
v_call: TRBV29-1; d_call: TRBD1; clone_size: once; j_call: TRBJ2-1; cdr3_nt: TGCAGCTTAAGCCGGGACAGCCGATACAATGAGCAGTTCTTC; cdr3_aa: CSLSRDSRYNEQFF
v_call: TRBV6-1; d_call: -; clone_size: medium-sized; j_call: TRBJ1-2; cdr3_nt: TGTGCCAGCATTATAGCAGGAGGCTATGGCTACACCTTC; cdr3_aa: CASIIAGGYGYTF
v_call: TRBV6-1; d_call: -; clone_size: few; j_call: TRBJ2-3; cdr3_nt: TGTGCCAGCAGTGATTCAAGAGAGGGTCCCACAGATACGCAGTATTTT; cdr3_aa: CASSDSREGPTDTQYF
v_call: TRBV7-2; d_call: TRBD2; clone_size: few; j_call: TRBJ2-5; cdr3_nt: TGTGCCAGCAGCCTAGCGGGTTACAATGAGCAGTACTTC; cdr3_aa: CASSLAGYNEQYF
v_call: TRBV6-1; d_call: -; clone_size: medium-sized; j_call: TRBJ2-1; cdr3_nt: TGTGCCAGCAGCCCAGCGACAGGAGAGGGAGAGGAGACCCAGTTCTTC; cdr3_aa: CASSPATGEGEETQFF
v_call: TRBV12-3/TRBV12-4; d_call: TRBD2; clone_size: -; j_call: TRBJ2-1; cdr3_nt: TGTGCCAGCAGCCTAGCGGGAGTCTACAATGAGCAGTTCTTC; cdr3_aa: CASSLAGVYNEQFF
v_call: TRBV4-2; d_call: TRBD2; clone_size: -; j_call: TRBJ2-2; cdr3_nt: TGTGCCAGCAGCTTTCTAGCGGGAGGGGATACCGGGGAGCTGTTTTTT; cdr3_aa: CASSFLAGGDTGELFF
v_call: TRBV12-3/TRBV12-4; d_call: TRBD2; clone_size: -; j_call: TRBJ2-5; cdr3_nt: TGTGCCCAACCACTACGACTAGCGGGAGGAGGGGAGACCCAGTACTTC; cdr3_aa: CAQPLRLAGGGETQYF
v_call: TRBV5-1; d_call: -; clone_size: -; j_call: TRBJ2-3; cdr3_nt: TGCGCCAGCAGGATTAGCGGAGGCACAGATACGCAGTATTTT; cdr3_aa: CASRISGGTDTQYF
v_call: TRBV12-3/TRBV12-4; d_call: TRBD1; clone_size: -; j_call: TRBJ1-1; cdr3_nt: TGTGCCAGCAGTTGGGACAGACCTAATGAAGCTTTCTTT; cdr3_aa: CASSWDRPNEAFF
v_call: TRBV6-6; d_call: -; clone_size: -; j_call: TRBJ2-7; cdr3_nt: TGTGCCAGCAGTTACTCTATCAGTAGCGGAGGCGATGAGCAGTACTTC; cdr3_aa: CASSYSISSGGDEQYF
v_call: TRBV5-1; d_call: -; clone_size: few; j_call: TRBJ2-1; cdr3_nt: TGCGCCAGCAGCTTGCCCAGGGTCAGCAATGAGCAGTTCTTC; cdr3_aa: CASSLPRVSNEQFF
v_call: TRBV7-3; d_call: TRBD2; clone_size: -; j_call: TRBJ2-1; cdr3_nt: TGTGCCAGCAGCTTAACTAGCGGGAACAATGAGCAGTTCTTC; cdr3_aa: CASSLTSGNNEQFF
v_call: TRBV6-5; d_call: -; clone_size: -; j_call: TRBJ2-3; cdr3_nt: TGTGCCAGCAGCTCCCGACTAGGAGGGACAGATACGCAGTATTTT; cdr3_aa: CASSSRLGGTDTQYF
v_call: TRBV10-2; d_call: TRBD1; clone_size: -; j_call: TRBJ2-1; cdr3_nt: TGCGCCAGCAAGGGACAGGGGGCAAATGAGCAGTTCTTC; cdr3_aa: CASKGQGANEQFF
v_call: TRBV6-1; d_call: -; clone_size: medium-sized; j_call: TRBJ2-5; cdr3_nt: TGTGCCCTTAGGACAGCTCTCCAAGAGACCCAGTACTTC; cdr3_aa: CALRTALQETQYF
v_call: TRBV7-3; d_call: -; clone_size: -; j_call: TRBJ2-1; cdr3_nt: TGTGCCAGCAGCTTAGGCAATGAGCAGTTCTTC; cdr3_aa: CASSLGNEQFF
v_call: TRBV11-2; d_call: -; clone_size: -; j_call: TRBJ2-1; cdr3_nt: TGTGCCAGCAGCTTGGGGATTGACTACGAGCAGTTCTTC; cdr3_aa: CASSLGIDYEQFF
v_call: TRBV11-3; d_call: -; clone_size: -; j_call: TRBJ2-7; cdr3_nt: TGTGCCAGCAGCCGTAATGTGGGGAACTACGAGCAGTACTTC; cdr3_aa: CASSRNVGNYEQYF